These T cell receptor beta chains were read from a single sample in a study of vaccination effects on CD4 cells after COVID-19. Using immunoSEQ multiplex PCR, the repertoire was profiled, and TCRdb retains in-frame clones only, with some absent. This sample has tens of thousands of clones, with 73% found just once. Their antigen targets remain unknown. The specimen was CD4+ T cells from PBMCs cultured with SARS-CoV-2 spike peptides, collected after COVID-19 vaccination. These receptors all come from a human donor who received a COVID-19 vaccine. The CDR3 runs from the conserved cysteine through the conserved F or W. Each record gives: D gene, V gene, J gene, clone size, CDR3 protein, CDR3 DNA. D genes are given only for firm matches. Rows give clone size only sometimes, using once, few, many, or a class for an expanded clone.

.,TRBV10-3,TRBJ2-2,.,CAISELWTAGDTGELFF,TGTGCCATCAGTGAGTTGTGGACGGCTGGAGACACCGGGGAGCTGTTTTTT
.,TRBV12-3/TRBV12-4,TRBJ1-2,few,CASSSTPFNTF,TGTGCCAGCAGTTCTACACCCTTCAACACCTTC
.,TRBV5-1,TRBJ2-1,medium-sized,CASSLRLEGWGDNEQFF,TGCGCCAGCAGCTTGAGGTTGGAGGGTTGGGGAGACAATGAGCAGTTCTTC
.,TRBV12-3/TRBV12-4,TRBJ1-1,.,CASSFESEAFF,TGTGCCAGCAGTTTTGAGAGTGAAGCTTTCTTT
.,TRBV4-2,TRBJ1-1,few,CASSQDWEGLVEAFF,TGTGCCAGCAGCCAAGATTGGGAGGGATTAGTTGAAGCTTTCTTT
.,TRBV27,TRBJ1-5,.,CASSLGGSDQPQHF,TGTGCCAGCAGCCTCGGAGGGTCTGATCAGCCCCAGCATTTT
TRBD1,TRBV11-2,TRBJ2-3,once,CASSLTDRGGRSDTQYF,TGTGCCAGCAGCTTAACCGACAGGGGGGGCCGGTCAGATACGCAGTATTTT
TRBD2,TRBV6-2/TRBV6-3,TRBJ2-7,once,CASSYPGQASGMTYEQYF,TGTGCCAGCAGTTATCCGGGGCAGGCTAGCGGGATGACCTACGAGCAGTACTTC
TRBD1,TRBV6-5,TRBJ1-6,.,CASSYFSGQGGSPLHF,TGTGCCAGCAGTTACTTTTCGGGACAGGGAGGGTCACCCCTCCACTTT
.,TRBV30,TRBJ1-3,.,CAWSNTGTSGNTIYF,TGTGCCTGGAGTAATACAGGGACCTCTGGAAACACCATATATTTT
TRBD1,TRBV3-1/TRBV3-2,TRBJ2-1,.,CASSGTGYNEQFF,TGTGCCAGCAGCGGGACAGGTTACAATGAGCAGTTCTTC
TRBD1,TRBV6-2/TRBV6-3,TRBJ2-7,.,CASSGTGRYF,TGTGCCAGCAGTGGGACAGGCCGATACTTC
TRBD2,TRBV27,TRBJ2-1,.,CASTLGASGRLSSYNEQFF,TGTGCCAGCACTTTAGGGGCTAGCGGGAGGCTAAGCTCCTACAATGAGCAGTTCTTC
.,TRBV29-1,TRBJ2-3,.,CSTSDTQYF,TGCAGCACCTCAGATACGCAGTATTTT
.,TRBV21-1,TRBJ2-7,.,CASSNQRGGGEQYF,TGTGCCAGCAGCAATCAGAGGGGAGGGGGAGAGCAGTACTTC
.,TRBV4-2,TRBJ2-7,.,CASSQESGYEQYF,TGTGCCAGCAGCCAAGAGTCCGGGTACGAGCAGTACTTC
.,TRBV10-3,TRBJ2-4,.,CASGPSGPKNIQYF,TGTGCCAGCGGCCCTTCTGGTCCCAAAAACATTCAGTACTTC
.,TRBV25-1,TRBJ2-7,.,CASSEFGYEQYF,TGTGCCAGCAGTGAATTTGGTTACGAGCAGTACTTC
.,TRBV3-1/TRBV3-2,TRBJ2-5,.,CASSQAGGETQYF,TGTGCCAGCAGCCAAGCGGGCGGAGAGACCCAGTACTTC
.,TRBV27,TRBJ1-2,few,CASSIGQSSGYTF,TGTGCCAGCAGCATTGGACAGTCGAGTGGCTACACCTTC
.,TRBV7-9,TRBJ2-1,.,CASSLDASYNEQFF,TGTGCCAGCAGCTTAGATGCCTCCTACAATGAGCAGTTCTTC
TRBD1,TRBV6-2/TRBV6-3,TRBJ1-1,few,CASSRDSFEAFF,TGTGCCAGCAGCCGGGACAGCTTTGAAGCTTTCTTT
.,TRBV10-1,TRBJ2-3,.,CASSVSGDADTQYF,TGCGCCAGCAGTGTTTCAGGAGATGCAGATACGCAGTATTTT
.,TRBV7-8,TRBJ1-2,few,CASSLSPELGYTF,TGTGCCAGCAGCTTATCCCCGGAGCTTGGCTACACCTTC
TRBD2,TRBV7-8,TRBJ2-3,.,CASSPPRRGGGDTQYF,TGTGCCAGCAGCCCACCGAGGCGGGGGGGTGGTGATACGCAGTATTTT
.,TRBV27,TRBJ1-2,few,CASSQHQGRLGGYTF,TGTGCCAGCAGTCAACACCAGGGAAGGTTGGGTGGCTACACCTTC
TRBD1,TRBV6-5,TRBJ2-2,.,CASSLRQGLNTGELFF,TGTGCCAGCAGTTTGCGACAGGGGCTGAACACCGGGGAGCTGTTTTTT
.,TRBV15,TRBJ2-6,.,CATSRDYQSGANVLTF,TGTGCCACCAGCAGAGATTACCAGTCTGGGGCCAACGTCCTGACTTTC